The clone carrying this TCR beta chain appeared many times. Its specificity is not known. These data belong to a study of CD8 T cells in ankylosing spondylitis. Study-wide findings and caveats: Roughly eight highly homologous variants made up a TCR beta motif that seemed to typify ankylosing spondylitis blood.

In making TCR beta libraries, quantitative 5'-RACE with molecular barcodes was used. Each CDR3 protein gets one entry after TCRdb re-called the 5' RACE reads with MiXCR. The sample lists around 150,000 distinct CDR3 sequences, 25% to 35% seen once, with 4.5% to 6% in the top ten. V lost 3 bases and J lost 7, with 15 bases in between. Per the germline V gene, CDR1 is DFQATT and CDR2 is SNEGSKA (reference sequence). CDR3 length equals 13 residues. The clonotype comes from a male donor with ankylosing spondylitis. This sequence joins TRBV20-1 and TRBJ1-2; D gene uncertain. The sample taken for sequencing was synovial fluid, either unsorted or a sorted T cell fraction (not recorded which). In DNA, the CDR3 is TGCAGTGCTAGGAATATGGGTGTTAGTGGCTACACCTTC. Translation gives CSARNMGVSGYTF.